This entry lists 16 T cell receptor beta chains sequenced from one sample in a study of cytomegalovirus exposure and HLA in healthy donors. This PCR relied on a set of 60 Vbeta primers and 13 Jbeta primers. TCRdb keeps only in-frame clones here, not all; method: immunoSEQ multiplex PCR. Among 90,000 to 150,000 clones listed, approximately 80% were seen once. Sequencing was done on a sample of PBMCs. All receptors come from a young man in good health and CMV-seropositive.

This clone was seen a handful of times. The chain carries TRBV5-4 and TRBJ2-7; possibly TRBD1 for D (6 bases). The V end lost 3 bases, the J end lost 7 bases, and 14 bases lay between the germline ends. Germline-derived CDR1 and CDR2 are SGHNT and YYREEE (reference sequence). This CDR3 is 13 amino acids long. DNA for the CDR3: TGTGCCAGCAGCTCAGCAGGGGATTTTGAGCAGTACTTC. Translated, it gives CASSSAGDFEQYF.

The chain is built from TRBV6-5 and TRBJ1-1, with a possible D match to TRBD1 (5 bases). CDR1 MNHEY and CDR2 SVGAGI come from the germline V gene. The length of the CDR3 is 15 residues. V gave up 6 bases and J gave up 0 bases, with 14 bases separating them. CDR3 loop: CASRSTGYMNTEAFF. The DNA of the CDR3 is TGTGCCAGCAGAAGCACAGGCTACATGAACACTGAAGCTTTCTTT.

The chain links TRBV6-1 to TRBJ1-4, with D possibly matching TRBD1 (5 bases). This CDR3 is 13 amino acids long. Trimming took off 5 bases at V and 8 bases at J, with 12 bases between the two ends. CDR1 is MNHNS and CDR2 is SASEGT in the germline V gene. CDR3 sequence reads: CASSFQGREKLFF. The CDR3 nucleotides are TGTGCCAGCAGTTTTCAGGGTCGGGAAAAACTGTTTTTT.

The chain links TRBV6-6 to TRBJ2-7, with a tentative D call TRBD1 (7 bases). V lost 0 bases and J lost 5, with 14 bases in between. Germline V lookup: CDR1 MNHNY, CDR2 SVGAGI (reference sequence). This CDR3 contains 15 residues. The CDR3 DNA follows: TGTGCCAGCAGTTACTCGGGCCAGGGGGGCCACGAGCAGTACTTC. It codes for CASSYSGQGGHEQYF.

The V call is TRBV6-6, the J call TRBJ1-2, with 7 bases fitting TRBD1. Germline V gene sequence: CDR1 MNHNY, CDR2 SVGAGI (reference sequence). The CDR3 sequence is 13 residues long. The trim removed 7 bases at V and 8 bases at J, leaving 10 bases unmatched. This CDR3 reads CASTRTGVEGYTF. The CDR3 nucleotides are TGTGCCAGCACCCGGACAGGCGTGGAAGGCTACACCTTC.

The J gene is TRBJ1-3, the V gene TRBV27; D is undetermined. V gave up 5 bases and J gave up 0 bases, with 14 bases separating them. The CDR3 sequence is 16 residues long. In germline, CDR1 is MNHEY, CDR2 SMNVEV (reference sequence). Here the CDR3 reads CASSNREPLSGNTIYF. The CDR3 nucleotides read TGTGCCAGCAGTAACCGGGAGCCTCTCTCTGGAAACACCATATATTTT.

The chain uses TRBV29-1 and TRBJ1-4; tentative D call: TRBD1 (6 bases). V was shortened by 3 bases and J by 7 bases, with 21 bases between the two germline ends. Germline V gives CDR1 SQVTM, CDR2 ANQGSEA. This CDR3 region has 16 residues. The CDR3 spells CSVEYRERGGIEKLFF. As DNA, the CDR3 is TGCAGCGTTGAGTACAGGGAAAGGGGTGGGATTGAAAAACTGTTTTTT.

The chain is built from TRBV30 and TRBJ1-2; D is unresolved. This CDR3 spans 14 amino acids. V dropped 1 base and J dropped 9 bases, with 18 bases sitting between them. Germline V gene data show CDR1 as GTSNPN and CDR2 as SVGIG (reference sequence). The CDR3 sequence is CAWSAVLLGGSYTF. CDR3 in DNA: TGTGCCTGGAGTGCAGTGCTACTGGGAGGTAGCTACACCTTC.

The chain links TRBV28 to TRBJ2-1; 8 bases map to TRBD1. CDR3 length equals 15 residues. Germline values: CDR1 MDHEN, CDR2 SYDVKM. With V trimmed by 5 bases and J by 8 bases, 11 bases remained unmatched. The CDR3, as DNA: TGTGCCAGCAGTCCGCCCCGACAGGGGAGCGATGAGCAGTTCTTC. Its protein product is CASSPPRQGSDEQFF.

This clone occurred a few times. The chain has TRBV5-1 and TRBJ2-1; the D gene is possibly TRBD1 (6 bases). Germline loops: CDR1 SGHRS, CDR2 YFSETQ. The V gene lost 0 bases and the J gene lost 7 bases, with 11 bases spanning the gap. CDR3 length: 14 amino acids. Written as DNA, the CDR3 is TGCGCCAGCAGCTTGGCCATAACAGGGAATGAGCAGTTCTTC. Amino acid sequence: CASSLAITGNEQFF.

The chain uses TRBV5-6 and TRBJ2-7; 7 positions agree with TRBD2. After removal of 2 bases from V and 1 base from J, the junction contained 12 bases not matched to a gene. This CDR3 comprises 17 residues. Germline V gene sequence: CDR1 SGHDT, CDR2 YYEEEE. CDR3 sequence reads: CASSFPHIAGVSYEQYF. The CDR3, as DNA: TGTGCCAGCAGCTTTCCTCATATTGCGGGAGTATCCTACGAGCAGTACTTC.

This clone was detected only a few times. V and J are TRBV6-5 and TRBJ2-7; 7 nucleotides match TRBD1. This CDR3 comprises 15 residues. Germline V lookup: CDR1 MNHEY, CDR2 SVGAGI. V shed 6 bases and J 2 bases; nucleotides not matched to a gene: 10. The CDR3, as DNA: TGTGCCAGCAGCAAAAACGAGGGGGCGCCCTACGAGCAGTACTTC. This gives the protein CASSKNEGAPYEQYF.

This CDR3 reads CASSEPTGGPTDTQYF. CDR3 nucleotides: TGCGCCAGCAGCGAACCTACGGGGGGCCCCACAGATACGCAGTATTTT. This chain joins TRBV5-1 and TRBJ2-3; possibly TRBD2 for D (7 bases). Deletions cut 4 bases from V and 2 bases from J, with 17 bases between. The CDR3 is made up of 16 amino acids. Germline CDR1 is SGHRS and CDR2 is YFSETQ.

Points on this clone: At the DNA level, this CDR3 is encoded by other sequences in the same sample as well. For the CDR3, the DNA is TGTGCCATCACCAAGACTAGCGGGGCGACCGGGGAGCTGTTTTTT. Its protein product is CAITKTSGATGELFF. V and J are TRBV10-3 and TRBJ2-2; 11 bases are shared with TRBD2. The CDR3 is 15 residues long. Germline CDR1 and CDR2: ENHRY and SYGVKD. V shed 7 bases and J 5 bases; nucleotides not matched to a gene: 6.

The chain has TRBV30 and TRBJ1-5, with 7 bases matching TRBD1. V lost 0 bases and J lost 2; bases outside the gene matches: 4. Germline V CDR1 and CDR2: GTSNPN, SVGIG (reference sequence). The CDR3 consists of 15 residues. CDR3 protein: CAWSVPGQGNQPQHF. In nucleotides, the CDR3 is TGTGCCTGGAGTGTCCCAGGACAGGGCAATCAGCCCCAGCATTTT. Full variable domain (remainder filled in from reference TRBV30 and TRBJ1-5): SQTIHQWPATLVQPVGSPLSLECTVEGTSNPNLYWYRQAAGRGLQLLFYSVGIGQISSEVPQNLSASRPQDRQFILSSKKLLLSDSGFYLCAWSVPGQGNQPQHFGDGTRLSIL.

The gene calls are TRBV7-9 and TRBJ1-1, with D hard to call. V shed 5 bases and J shed 8 bases, with 18 bases lying between them. Germline V gene lookup returns CDR1 SEHNR and CDR2 FQNEAQ (reference sequence). This CDR3 region has 14 residues. The CDR3 coding sequence is TGTGCCAGCAGCAGTGACGGAGGGAGGGAGGAAGCTTTCTTT. Translation: CASSSDGGREEAFF.